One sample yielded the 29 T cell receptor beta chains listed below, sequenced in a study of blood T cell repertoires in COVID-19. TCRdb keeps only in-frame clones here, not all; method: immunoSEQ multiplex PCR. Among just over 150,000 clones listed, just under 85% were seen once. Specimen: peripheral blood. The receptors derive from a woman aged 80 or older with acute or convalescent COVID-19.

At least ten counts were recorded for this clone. The CDR3 coding sequence is TGCGCCAGCAGCTTAAATAGTGAGGGACAGCCCCAGCATTTT. Translated: CASSLNSEGQPQHF. The chain joins TRBV5-1 to TRBJ1-5; unclear D gene. Deletions cut 2 bases from V and 7 bases from J, with 13 bases between. Germline loops: CDR1 SGHRS, CDR2 YFSETQ. The CDR3 sequence is 14 residues long. The variable domain in full, with the rest retrieved from reference TRBV5-1 and TRBJ1-5, is KAGVTQTPRYLIKTRGQQVTLSCSPISGHRSVSWYQQTPGQGLQFLFEYFSETQRNKGNFPGRFSGRQFSNSRSEMNVSTLELGDSALYLCASSLNSEGQPQHFGDGTRLSIL.

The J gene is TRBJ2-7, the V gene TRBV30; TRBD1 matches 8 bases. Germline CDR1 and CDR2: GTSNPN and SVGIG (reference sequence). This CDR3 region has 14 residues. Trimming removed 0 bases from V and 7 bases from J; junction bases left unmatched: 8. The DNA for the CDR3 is TGTGCCTGGAGTGTATTCCAGGGGGCGGGTGAGCAGTACTTC. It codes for CAWSVFQGAGEQYF. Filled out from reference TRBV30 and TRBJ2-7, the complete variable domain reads SQTIHQWPATLVQPVGSPLSLECTVEGTSNPNLYWYRQAAGRGLQLLFYSVGIGQISSEVPQNLSASRPQDRQFILSSKKLLLSDSGFYLCAWSVFQGAGEQYFGPGTRLTVT.

CDR3: CASRGGSSYEQYF. The CDR3 DNA sequence: TGTGCCAGCAGAGGGGGTAGCTCCTACGAGCAGTACTTC. This rearrangement joins TRBV2 to TRBJ2-7, with a possible D match to TRBD1 (6 bases). The V end lost 6 bases, the J end lost 0 bases, and 9 bases lay between the germline ends. CDR3 size: 13 residues. Germline assignment: CDR1 SNHLY and CDR2 FYNNEI.

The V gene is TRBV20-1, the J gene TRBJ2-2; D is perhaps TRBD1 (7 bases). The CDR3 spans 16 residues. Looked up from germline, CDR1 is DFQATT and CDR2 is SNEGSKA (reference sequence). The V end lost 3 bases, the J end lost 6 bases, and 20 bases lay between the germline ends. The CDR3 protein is CSASTISPGGSGELFF. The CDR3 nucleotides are TGCAGTGCTAGTACCATTAGCCCAGGGGGGTCCGGGGAGCTGTTTTTT.

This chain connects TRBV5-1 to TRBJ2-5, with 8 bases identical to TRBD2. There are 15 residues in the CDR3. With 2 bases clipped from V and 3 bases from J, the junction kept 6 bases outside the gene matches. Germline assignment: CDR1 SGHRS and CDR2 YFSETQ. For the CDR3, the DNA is TGCGCCAGCAGCTTAAGTAGCGGGATGAAAGAGACCCAGTACTTC. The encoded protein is CASSLSSGMKETQYF.

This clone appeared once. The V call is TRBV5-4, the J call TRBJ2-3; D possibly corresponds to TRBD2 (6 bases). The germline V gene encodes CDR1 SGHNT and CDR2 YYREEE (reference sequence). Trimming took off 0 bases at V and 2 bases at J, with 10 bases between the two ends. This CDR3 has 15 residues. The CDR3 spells CASSLADYVTDTQYF. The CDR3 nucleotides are TGTGCCAGCAGCTTGGCGGACTACGTCACAGATACGCAGTATTTT.

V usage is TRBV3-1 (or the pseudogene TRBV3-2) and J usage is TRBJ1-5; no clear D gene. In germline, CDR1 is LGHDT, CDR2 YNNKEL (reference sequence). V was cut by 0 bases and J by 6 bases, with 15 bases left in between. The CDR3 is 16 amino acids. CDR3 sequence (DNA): TGTGCCAGCAGCCAAGACTCCAGCCCAGCAGGTCAGCCCCAGCATTTT. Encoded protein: CASSQDSSPAGQPQHF.

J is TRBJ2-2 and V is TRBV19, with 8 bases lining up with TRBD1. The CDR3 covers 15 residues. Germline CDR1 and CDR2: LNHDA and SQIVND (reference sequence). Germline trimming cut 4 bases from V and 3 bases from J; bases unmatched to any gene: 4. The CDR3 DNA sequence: TGTGCCAGTAGTACCGGACAGGGTGACACCGGGGAGCTGTTTTTT. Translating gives CASSTGQGDTGELFF.

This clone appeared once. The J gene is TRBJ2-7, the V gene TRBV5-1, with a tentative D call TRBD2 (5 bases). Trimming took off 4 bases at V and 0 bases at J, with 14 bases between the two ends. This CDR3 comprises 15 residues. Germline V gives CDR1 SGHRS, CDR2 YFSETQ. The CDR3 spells CASSPRASGSYEQYF. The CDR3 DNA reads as TGCGCCAGCAGCCCTAGGGCCAGCGGCTCCTACGAGCAGTACTTC.

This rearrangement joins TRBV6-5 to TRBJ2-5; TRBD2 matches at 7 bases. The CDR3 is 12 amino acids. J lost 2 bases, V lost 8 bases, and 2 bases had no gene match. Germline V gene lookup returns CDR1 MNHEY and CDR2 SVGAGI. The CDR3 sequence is CASRDYQETQYF. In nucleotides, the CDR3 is TGTGCCAGCCGGGACTATCAAGAGACCCAGTACTTC.

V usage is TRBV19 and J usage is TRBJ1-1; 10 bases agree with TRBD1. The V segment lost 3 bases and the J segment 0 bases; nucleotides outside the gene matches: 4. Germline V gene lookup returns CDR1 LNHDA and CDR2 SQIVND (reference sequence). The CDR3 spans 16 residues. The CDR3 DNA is TGTGCCAGTAGTATCCGACAGGGGGCAATGAACACTGAAGCTTTCTTT. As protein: CASSIRQGAMNTEAFF.

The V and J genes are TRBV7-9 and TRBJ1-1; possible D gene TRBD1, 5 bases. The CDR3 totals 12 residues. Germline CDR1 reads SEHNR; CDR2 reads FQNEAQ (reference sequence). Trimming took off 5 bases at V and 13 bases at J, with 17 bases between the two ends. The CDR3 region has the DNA TGTGCCAGCAGCCTCGGACCTTGGGGGGGTTTCTTT. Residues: CASSLGPWGGFF.

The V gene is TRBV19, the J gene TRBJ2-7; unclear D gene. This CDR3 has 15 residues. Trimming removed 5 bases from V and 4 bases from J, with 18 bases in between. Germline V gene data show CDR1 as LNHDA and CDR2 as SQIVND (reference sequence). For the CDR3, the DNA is TGTGCCAGTAGTGTAACGGCAGGTTATGTGTACGAGCAGTACTTC. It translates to CASSVTAGYVYEQYF.

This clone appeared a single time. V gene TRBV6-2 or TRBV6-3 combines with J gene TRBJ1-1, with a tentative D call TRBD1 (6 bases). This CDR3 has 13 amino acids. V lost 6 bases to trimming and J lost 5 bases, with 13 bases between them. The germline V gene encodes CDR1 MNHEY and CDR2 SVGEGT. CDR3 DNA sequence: TGTGCCAGCAGCGGCACAGGGTTAACTGAAGCTTTCTTT. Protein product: CASSGTGLTEAFF.

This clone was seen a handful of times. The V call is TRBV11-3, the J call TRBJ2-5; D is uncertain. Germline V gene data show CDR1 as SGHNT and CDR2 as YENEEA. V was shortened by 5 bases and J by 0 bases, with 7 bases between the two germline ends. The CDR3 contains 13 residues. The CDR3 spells CASSPLDQETQYF. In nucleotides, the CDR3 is TGTGCCAGCAGCCCCCTAGACCAAGAGACCCAGTACTTC.

CDR3 amino acids: CASSLGPAREKLFF. CDR3 sequence (DNA): TGTGCCAGCAGCCTGGGCCCTGCCCGGGAAAAACTGTTTTTT. V gene TRBV7-2 combines with J gene TRBJ1-4; unclear D gene. This CDR3 region has 14 residues. The V gene's germline CDR1 is SGHTA and CDR2 FQGNSA. Trimming took 5 bases from V and 8 from J, leaving 15 bases between them.

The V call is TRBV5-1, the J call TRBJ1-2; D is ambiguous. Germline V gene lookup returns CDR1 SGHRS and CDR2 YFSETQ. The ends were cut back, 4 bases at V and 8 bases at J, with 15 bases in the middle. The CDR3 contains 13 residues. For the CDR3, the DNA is TGCGCCAGCAGCCCAGGTCAGTTTTCGGGCTACACCTTC. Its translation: CASSPGQFSGYTF.

The CDR3 spells CASSRATAQETQYF. The CDR3 bases are TGTGCCAGCAGCCGAGCGACAGCTCAAGAGACCCAGTACTTC. The V gene is TRBV11-2, the J gene TRBJ2-5, with D perhaps matching TRBD1 (5 bases). V lost 5 bases and J lost 2, with 12 bases in between. The CDR3 has 14 amino acids. Looked up from germline, CDR1 is SGHAT and CDR2 is FQNNGV.

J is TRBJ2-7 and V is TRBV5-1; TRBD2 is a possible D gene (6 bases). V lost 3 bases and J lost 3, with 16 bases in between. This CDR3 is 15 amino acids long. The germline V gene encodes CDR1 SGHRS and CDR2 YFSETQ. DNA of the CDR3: TGCGCCAGCAGCTCCCGCGGGGTACAGGACTACGAGCAGTACTTC. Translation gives CASSSRGVQDYEQYF.

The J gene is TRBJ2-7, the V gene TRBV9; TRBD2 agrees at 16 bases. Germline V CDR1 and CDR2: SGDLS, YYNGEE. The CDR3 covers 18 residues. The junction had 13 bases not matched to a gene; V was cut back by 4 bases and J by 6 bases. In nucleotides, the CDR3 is TGTGCCAGCAGCCCCATGGGACTAGCGGGAGGGCCTCTTCGCGAGCAGTACTTC. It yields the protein CASSPMGLAGGPLREQYF.

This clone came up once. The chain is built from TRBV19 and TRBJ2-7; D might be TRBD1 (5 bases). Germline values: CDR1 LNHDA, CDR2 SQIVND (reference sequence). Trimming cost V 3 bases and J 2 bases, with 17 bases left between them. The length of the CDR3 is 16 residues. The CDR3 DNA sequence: TGTGCCAGTAGTATCCCCCTCCCCCAAGGGGCCTACGAGCAGTACTTC. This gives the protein CASSIPLPQGAYEQYF.

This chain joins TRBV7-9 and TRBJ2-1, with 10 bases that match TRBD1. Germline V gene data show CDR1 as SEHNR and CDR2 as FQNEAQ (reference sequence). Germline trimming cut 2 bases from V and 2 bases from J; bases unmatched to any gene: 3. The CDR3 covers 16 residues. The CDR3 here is CASSLMDRGTYNEQFF. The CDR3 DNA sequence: TGTGCCAGCAGCTTAATGGACAGGGGGACCTACAATGAGCAGTTCTTC.

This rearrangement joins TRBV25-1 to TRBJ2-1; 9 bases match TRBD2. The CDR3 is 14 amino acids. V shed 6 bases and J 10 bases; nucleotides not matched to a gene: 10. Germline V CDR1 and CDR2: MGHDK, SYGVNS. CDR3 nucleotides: TGTGCCAGCAGATTCCCCACGGCGGGGGGGGAGCAGTTCTTC. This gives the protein CASRFPTAGGEQFF.

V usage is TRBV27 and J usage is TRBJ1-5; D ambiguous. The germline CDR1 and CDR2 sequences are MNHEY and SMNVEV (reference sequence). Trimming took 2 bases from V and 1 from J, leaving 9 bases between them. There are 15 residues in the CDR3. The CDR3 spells CASSLPRSSNQPQHF. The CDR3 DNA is TGTGCCAGCAGTTTACCCAGGTCCAGCAATCAGCCCCAGCATTTT.

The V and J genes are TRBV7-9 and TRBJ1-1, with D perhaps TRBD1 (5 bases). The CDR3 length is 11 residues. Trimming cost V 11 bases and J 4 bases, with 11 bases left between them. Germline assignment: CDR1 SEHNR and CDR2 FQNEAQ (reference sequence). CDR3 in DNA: TGTGCCGGAGGGGAGGGCACTGAAGCTTTCTTT. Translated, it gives CAGGEGTEAFF.

The CDR3 spells CASSHRNGELFF. Here the CDR3 DNA reads TGTGCCAGCAGCCACAGAAACGGGGAGCTGTTTTTT. The chain combines TRBV7-2 with TRBJ2-2; the D is unclear. Trimming pared 5 bases from V and 7 bases from J, leaving 8 bases between. This CDR3 is 12 amino acids long. Germline assignment: CDR1 SGHTA and CDR2 FQGNSA.

Here the CDR3 DNA reads TGTGCCAGCAGCTTTGGAGGTAACTATGGCTACACCTTC. This translates into CASSFGGNYGYTF. V is TRBV11-2 and J is TRBJ1-2, with D uncertain. Germline CDR1 reads SGHAT; CDR2 reads FQNNGV. Between the trimmed V and J ends, which lost 3 bases and 1 base, there was a span of 6 bases. CDR3 length: 13 amino acids.

Here the CDR3 DNA reads TGTGCCAGCAGCTTGAGAAGGGGAGGAAACACCATATATTTT. Translation: CASSLRRGGNTIYF. The rearrangement joins TRBV5-4 to TRBJ1-3; possibly TRBD1 for D (5 bases). The germline CDR1 and CDR2 sequences are SGHNT and YYREEE (reference sequence). There are 14 residues in the CDR3. Between the trimmed V and J ends, which lost 1 base and 4 bases, there was a span of 9 bases. Supplemented by reference TRBV5-4 and TRBJ1-3, the full variable domain reads ETGVTQSPTHLIKTRGQQVTLRCSSQSGHNTVSWYQQALGQGPQFIFQYYREEENGRGNFPPRFSGLQFPNYSSELNVNALELDDSALYLCASSLRRGGNTIYFGEGSWLTVV.

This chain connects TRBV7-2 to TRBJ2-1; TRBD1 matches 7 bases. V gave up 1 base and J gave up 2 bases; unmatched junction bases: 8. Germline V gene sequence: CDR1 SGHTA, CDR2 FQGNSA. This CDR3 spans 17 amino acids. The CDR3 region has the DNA TGTGCCAGCAGCTTAGACGAGACAGGGCATCCCTACAATGAGCAGTTCTTC. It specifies CASSLDETGHPYNEQFF. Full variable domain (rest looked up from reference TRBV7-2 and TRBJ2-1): GAGVSQSPSNKVTEKGKDVELRCDPISGHTALYWYRQSLGQGLEFLIYFQGNSAPDKSGLPSDRFSAERTGGSVSTLTIQRTQQEDSAVYLCASSLDETGHPYNEQFFGPGTRLTVL.